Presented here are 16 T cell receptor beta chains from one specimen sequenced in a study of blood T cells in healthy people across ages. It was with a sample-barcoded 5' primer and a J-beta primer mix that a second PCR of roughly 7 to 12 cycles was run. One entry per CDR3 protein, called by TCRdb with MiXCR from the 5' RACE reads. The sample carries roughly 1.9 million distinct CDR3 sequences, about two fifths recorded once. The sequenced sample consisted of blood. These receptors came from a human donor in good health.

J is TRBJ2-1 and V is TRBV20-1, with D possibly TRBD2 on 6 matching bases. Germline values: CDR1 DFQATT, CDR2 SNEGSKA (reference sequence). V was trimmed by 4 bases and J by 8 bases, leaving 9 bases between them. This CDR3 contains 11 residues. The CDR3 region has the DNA TGCAGTGCTATACCTAGCGATGAGCAGTTCTTC. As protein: CSAIPSDEQFF.

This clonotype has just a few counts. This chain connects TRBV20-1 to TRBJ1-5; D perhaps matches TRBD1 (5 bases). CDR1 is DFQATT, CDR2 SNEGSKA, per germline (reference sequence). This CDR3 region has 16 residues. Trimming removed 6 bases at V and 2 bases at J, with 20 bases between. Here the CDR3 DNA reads TGCAGTGCCTTACAACCACAAGGGGTGGGCAATCAGCCCCAGCATTTT. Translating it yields CSALQPQGVGNQPQHF.

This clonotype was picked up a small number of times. CDR3 DNA: TGCGCCAGCAGCCTACGACAGGGGGTGGATTCACCCCTCCACTTT. Its translation is CASSLRQGVDSPLHF. This chain links TRBV5-1 with TRBJ1-6, with 9 bases identical to TRBD1. The ends lost 4 bases at V and 8 bases at J; junction bases unmatched: 7. The CDR3 extends over 15 amino acids. Germline loops: CDR1 SGHRS, CDR2 YFSETQ.

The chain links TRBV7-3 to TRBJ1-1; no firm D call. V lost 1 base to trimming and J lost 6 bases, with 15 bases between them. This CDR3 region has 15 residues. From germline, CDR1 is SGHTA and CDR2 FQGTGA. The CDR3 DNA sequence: TGTGCCAGCAGCTTAAGCAGTTGGCCCGACGCTGAAGCTTTCTTT. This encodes CASSLSSWPDAEAFF.

For the CDR3, the DNA is TGTGCCAGCAGTTTATTCGGGTACACTGAAGCTTTCTTT. It specifies CASSLFGYTEAFF. The genes are TRBV12-3 or TRBV12-4 and TRBJ1-1; D remains unclear. The CDR3 is 13 amino acids. V was clipped by 2 bases and J by 3 bases, with 7 bases between them.

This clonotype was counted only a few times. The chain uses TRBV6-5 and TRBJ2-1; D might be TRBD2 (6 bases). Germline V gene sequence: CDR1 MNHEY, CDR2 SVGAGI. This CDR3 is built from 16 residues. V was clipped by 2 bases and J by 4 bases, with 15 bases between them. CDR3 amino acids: CASSYEKLAAYNEQFF. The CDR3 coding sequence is TGTGCCAGCAGTTACGAGAAACTAGCTGCTTACAATGAGCAGTTCTTC.

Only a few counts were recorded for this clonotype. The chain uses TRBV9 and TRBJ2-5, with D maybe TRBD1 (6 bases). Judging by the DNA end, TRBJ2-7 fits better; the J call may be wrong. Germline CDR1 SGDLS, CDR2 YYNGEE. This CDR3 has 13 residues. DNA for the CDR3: TGTGCCAGCAGCGCCAGCACAGGGTCCGAGCAGTACTTC. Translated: CASSASTGSEQYF.

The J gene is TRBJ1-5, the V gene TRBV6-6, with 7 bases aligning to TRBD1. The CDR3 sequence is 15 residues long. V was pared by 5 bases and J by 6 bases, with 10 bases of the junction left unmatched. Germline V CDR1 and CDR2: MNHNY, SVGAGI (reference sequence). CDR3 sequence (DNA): TGTGCCAGCAGTGCCCCGGGACAGAGGAGTCAGCCCCAGCATTTT. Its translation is CASSAPGQRSQPQHF.

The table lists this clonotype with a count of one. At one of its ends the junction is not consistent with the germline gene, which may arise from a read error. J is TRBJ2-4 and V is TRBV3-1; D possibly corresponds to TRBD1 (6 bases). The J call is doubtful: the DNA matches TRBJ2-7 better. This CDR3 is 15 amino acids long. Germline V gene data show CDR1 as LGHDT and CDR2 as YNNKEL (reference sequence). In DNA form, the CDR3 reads TGTGTCAGCAGTGAGATGGGGGCGCAGTCCTACGAGCAGTACTTC. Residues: CVSSEMGAQSYEQYF.

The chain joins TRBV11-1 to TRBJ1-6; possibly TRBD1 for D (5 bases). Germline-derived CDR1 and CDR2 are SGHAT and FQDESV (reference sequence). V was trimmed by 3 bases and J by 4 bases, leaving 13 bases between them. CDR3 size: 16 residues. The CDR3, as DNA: TGTGCCAGCAGCTTCAACGAAGGGGAATATAATTCACCCCTCCACTTT. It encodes CASSFNEGEYNSPLHF. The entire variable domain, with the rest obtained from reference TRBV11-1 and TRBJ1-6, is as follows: EAEVAQSPRYKITEKSQAVAFWCDPISGHATLYWYRQILGQGPELLVQFQDESVVDDSQLPKDRFSAERLKGVDSTLKIQPAELGDSAMYLCASSFNEGEYNSPLHFGNGTRLTVT.

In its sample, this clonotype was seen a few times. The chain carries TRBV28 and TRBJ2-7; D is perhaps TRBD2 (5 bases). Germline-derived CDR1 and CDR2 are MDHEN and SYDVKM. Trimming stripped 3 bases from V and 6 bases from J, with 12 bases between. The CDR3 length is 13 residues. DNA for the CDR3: TGTGCCAGCAGTTTCCTCGGGAACCGCGAGCAGTACTTC. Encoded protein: CASSFLGNREQYF.

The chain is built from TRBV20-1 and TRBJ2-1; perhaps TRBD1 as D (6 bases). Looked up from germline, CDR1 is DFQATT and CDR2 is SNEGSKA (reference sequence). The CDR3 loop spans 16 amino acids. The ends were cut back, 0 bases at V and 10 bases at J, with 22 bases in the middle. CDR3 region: CSARDGQGSFSYEQFF. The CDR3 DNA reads TGCAGTGCTAGAGATGGCCAGGGGAGCTTCTCGTACGAGCAGTTCTTC.

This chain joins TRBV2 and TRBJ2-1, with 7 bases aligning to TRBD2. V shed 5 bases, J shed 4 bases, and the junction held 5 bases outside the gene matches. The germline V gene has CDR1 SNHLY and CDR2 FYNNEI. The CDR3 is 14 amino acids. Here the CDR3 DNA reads TGTGCCAGCAGTACCCTAGCGGCTTACAATGAGCAGTTCTTC. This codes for CASSTLAAYNEQFF.

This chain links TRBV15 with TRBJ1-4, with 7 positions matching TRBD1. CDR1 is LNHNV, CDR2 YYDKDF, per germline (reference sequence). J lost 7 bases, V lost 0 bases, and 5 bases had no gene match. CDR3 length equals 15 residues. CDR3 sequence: CATSRDRTGREKLFF. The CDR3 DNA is TGTGCCACCAGCAGAGACAGGACAGGACGTGAAAAACTGTTTTTT.

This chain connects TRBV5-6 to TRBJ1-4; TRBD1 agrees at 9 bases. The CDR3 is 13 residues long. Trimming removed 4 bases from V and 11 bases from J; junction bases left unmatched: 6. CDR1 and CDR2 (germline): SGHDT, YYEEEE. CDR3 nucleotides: TGTGCCAGCAGCCAATACAGGGGGCAGAAACTGTTTTTT. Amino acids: CASSQYRGQKLFF.

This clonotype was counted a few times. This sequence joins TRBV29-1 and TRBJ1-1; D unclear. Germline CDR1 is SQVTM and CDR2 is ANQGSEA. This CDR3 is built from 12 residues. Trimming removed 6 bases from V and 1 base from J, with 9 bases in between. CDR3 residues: CSVGHRNTEAFF. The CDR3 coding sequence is TGCAGCGTCGGTCATCGGAACACTGAAGCTTTCTTT.